This TCR beta chain is from a study of CXCR3-negative and CXCR3-positive naive CD8 T cells. General study points: Cryopreservation partially lowered CXCR3 expression, so most assays used fresh PBMCs. For CXCR3-positive naive cells, TRB CDR3s were more hydrophobic than those of CXCR3-negative naive cells.

Identification of naive CD8+ T cells rested on CD45RO-CCR7+CD27+CD95- status. The germline gives CDR1 SQVTM, CDR2 ANQGSEA. The CDR3 runs 14 residues. Comments on this clonotype: Its antigen is undetermined.

UMI-labeled 5' RACE yielded the TRB cDNA libraries. One entry per CDR3 protein, without DNA, is what TCRdb gives after re-calling the 5' RACE reads. The listing contains 50,000 to 65,000 distinct CDR3 sequences. The chain employs TRBV29-1 and TRBJ2-2; TCRdb's D call, TRBD1, is unchecked because there is no DNA. The sequenced sample consisted of naive CXCR3+ CD8+ T cells from blood. Indicated subset: CD45RO-CCR7+CD27+CD95- naive CD8+ T cells expressing CXCR3 (TNR3+). The source is a human donor in good health. Some clones in this sample may be carry-over from other donors' samples. This chain's CDR3 is CSVELEVEQGQLFF.